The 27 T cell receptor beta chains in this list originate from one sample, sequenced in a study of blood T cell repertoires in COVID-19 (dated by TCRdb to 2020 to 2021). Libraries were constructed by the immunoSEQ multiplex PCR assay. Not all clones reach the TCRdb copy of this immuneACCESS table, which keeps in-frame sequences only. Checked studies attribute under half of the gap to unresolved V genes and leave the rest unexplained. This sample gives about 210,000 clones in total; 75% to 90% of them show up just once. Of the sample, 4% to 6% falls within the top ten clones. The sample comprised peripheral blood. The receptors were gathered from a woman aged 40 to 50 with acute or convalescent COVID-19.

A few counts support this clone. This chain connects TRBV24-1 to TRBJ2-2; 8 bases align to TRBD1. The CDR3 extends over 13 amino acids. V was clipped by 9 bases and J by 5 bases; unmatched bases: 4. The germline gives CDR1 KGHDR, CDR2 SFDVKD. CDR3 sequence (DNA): TGTGCCACCGGAAGACAGGGGACCGGGGAGCTGTTTTTT. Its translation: CATGRQGTGELFF.

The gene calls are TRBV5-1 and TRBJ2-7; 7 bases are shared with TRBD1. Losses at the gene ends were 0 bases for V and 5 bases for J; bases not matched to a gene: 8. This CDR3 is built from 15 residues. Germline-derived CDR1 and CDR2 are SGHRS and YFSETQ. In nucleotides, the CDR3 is TGCGCCAGCAGCTTGGGGACAGGCCCGGGGCACGAGCAGTACGTC. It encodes CASSLGTGPGHEQYV.

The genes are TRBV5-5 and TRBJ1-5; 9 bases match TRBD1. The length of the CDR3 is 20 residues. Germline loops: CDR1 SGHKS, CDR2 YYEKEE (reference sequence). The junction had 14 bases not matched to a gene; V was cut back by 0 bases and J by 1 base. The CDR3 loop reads CASSLVWTGVDGESNQPQHF. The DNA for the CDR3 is TGTGCCAGCAGCTTGGTGTGGACAGGGGTTGATGGCGAGAGCAATCAGCCCCAGCATTTT.

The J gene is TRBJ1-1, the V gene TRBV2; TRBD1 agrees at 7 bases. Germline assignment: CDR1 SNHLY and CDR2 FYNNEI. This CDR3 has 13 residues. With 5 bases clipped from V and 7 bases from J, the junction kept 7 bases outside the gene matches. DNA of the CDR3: TGTGCCAGCAGTAGCAGGGGGGCCCTTGAAGCTTTCTTT. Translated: CASSSRGALEAFF.

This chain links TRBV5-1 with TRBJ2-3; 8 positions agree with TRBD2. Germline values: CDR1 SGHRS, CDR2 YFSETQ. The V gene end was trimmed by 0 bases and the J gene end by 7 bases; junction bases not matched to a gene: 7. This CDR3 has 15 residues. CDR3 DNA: TGCGCCAGCAGCTTGGCTTCCGCGGGGGGATATACGCAGTATTTT. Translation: CASSLASAGGYTQYF. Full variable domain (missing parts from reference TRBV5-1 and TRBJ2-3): KAGVTQTPRYLIKTRGQQVTLSCSPISGHRSVSWYQQTPGQGLQFLFEYFSETQRNKGNFPGRFSGRQFSNSRSEMNVSTLELGDSALYLCASSLASAGGYTQYFGPGTRLTVL.

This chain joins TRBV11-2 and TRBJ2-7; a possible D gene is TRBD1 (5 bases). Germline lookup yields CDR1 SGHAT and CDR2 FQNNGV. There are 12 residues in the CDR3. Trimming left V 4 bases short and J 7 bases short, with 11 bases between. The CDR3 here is CASSSNQGEQYV. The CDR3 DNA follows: TGTGCCAGCAGCTCGAACCAGGGAGAGCAGTACGTC.

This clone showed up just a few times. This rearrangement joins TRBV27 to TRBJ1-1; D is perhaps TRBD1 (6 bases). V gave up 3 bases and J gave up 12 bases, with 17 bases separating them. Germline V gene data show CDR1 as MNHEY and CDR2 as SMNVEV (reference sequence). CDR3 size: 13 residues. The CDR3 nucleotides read TGTGCCAGCAGTTTGAGGGGGAGAGGTTTAACTTTCTTT. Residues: CASSLRGRGLTFF.

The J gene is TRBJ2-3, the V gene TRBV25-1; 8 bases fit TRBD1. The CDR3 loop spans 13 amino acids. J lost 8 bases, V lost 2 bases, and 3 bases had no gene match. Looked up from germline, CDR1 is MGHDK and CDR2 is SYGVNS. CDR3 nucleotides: TGTGCCAGCAGTGAACAGGGGGCGGCTACGCAGTATTTT. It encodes CASSEQGAATQYF.

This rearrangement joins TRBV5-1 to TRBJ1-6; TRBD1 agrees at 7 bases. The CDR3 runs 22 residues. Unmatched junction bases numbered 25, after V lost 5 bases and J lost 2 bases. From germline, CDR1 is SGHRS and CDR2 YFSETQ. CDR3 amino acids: CASSPTKRQGQGLYAYNSPLHF. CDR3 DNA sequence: TGCGCCAGCAGTCCGACGAAGAGACAGGGTCAGGGGCTGTACGCCTATAATTCACCCCTCCACTTT.

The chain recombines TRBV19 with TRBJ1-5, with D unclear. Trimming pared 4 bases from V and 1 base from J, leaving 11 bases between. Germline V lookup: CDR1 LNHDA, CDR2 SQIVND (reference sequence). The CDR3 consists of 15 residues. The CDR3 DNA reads TGTGCCAGTAGTACGAGAGGGAACAGCAATCAGCCCCAGCATTTT. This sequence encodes CASSTRGNSNQPQHF.

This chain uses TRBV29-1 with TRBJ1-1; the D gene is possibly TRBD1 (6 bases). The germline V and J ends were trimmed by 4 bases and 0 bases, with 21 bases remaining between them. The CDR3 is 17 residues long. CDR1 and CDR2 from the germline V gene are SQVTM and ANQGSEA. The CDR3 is CSVAPRAGAFMNTEAFF. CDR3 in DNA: TGCAGCGTTGCCCCTCGGGCAGGGGCCTTCATGAACACTGAAGCTTTCTTT.

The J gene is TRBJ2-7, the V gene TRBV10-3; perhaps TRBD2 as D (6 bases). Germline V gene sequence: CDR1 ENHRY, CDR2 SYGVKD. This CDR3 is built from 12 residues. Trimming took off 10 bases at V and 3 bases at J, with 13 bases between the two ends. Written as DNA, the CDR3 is TGTGCCACCGGACTAACGTTCTACGAGCAGTACGTC. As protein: CATGLTFYEQYV.

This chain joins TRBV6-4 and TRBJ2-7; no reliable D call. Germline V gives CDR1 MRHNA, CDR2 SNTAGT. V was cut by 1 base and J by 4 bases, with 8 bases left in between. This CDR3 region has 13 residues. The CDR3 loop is CASSDFTSYEQYV. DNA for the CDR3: TGTGCCAGCAGTGACTTTACAAGTTACGAGCAGTACGTC.

In DNA, the CDR3 is TGTGCCAGCAGTATTGGGACTAGCAGGTCTAATGAGCAGTTCTTC. Translated: CASSIGTSRSNEQFF. The V gene is TRBV7-2, the J gene TRBJ2-1; 9 bases match TRBD2. V lost 6 bases, J lost 7 bases, and 10 bases stayed unmatched. Germline V CDR1 and CDR2: SGHTA, FQGNSA. The CDR3 spans 15 residues.

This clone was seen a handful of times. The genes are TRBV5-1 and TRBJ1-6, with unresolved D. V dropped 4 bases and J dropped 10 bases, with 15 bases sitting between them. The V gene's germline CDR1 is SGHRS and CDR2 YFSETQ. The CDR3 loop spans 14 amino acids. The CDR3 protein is CASSLQGLESPLHF. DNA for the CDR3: TGCGCCAGCAGCCTACAAGGACTTGAGTCACCCCTCCACTTT.

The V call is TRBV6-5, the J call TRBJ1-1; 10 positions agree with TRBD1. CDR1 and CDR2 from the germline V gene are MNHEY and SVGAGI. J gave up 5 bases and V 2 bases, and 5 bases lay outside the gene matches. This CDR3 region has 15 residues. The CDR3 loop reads CASSYHEGQGTEAFF. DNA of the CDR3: TGTGCCAGCAGTTACCACGAGGGACAGGGGACTGAAGCTTTCTTT.

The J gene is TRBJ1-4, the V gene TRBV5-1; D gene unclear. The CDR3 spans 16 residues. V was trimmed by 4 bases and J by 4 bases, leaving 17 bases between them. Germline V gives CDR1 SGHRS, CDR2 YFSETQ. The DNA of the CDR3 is TGCGCCAGCAGCCCTACGGCTGGGAGTATTAATGAAAAACTGTTTTTT. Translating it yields CASSPTAGSINEKLFF. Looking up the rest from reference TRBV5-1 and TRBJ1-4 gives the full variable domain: KAGVTQTPRYLIKTRGQQVTLSCSPISGHRSVSWYQQTPGQGLQFLFEYFSETQRNKGNFPGRFSGRQFSNSRSEMNVSTLELGDSALYLCASSPTAGSINEKLFFGSGTQLSVL.

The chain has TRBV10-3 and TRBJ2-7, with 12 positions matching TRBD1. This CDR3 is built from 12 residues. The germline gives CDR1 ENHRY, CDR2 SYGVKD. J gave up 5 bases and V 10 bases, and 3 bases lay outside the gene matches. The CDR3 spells CATGDRGHEQYV. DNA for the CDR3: TGTGCCACTGGGGACAGGGGGCACGAGCAGTACGTC.

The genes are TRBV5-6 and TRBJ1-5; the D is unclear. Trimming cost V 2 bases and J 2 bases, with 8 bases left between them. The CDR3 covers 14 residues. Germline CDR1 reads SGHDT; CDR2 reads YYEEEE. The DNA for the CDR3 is TGTGCCAGCAGCTTCAGCCAGGGCAATCAGCCCCAGCATTTT. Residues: CASSFSQGNQPQHF. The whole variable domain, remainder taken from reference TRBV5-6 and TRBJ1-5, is DAGVTQSPTHLIKTRGQQVTLRCSPKSGHDTVSWYQQALGQGPQFIFQYYEEEERQRGNFPDRFSGHQFPNYSSELNVNALLLGDSALYLCASSFSQGNQPQHFGDGTRLSIL.

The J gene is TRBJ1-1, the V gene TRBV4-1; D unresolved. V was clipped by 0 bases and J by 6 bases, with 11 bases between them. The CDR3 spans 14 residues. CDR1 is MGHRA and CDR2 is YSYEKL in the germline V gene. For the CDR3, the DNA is TGCGCCAGCAGCCAAGAATACCCTAGCGCTGAAGCTTTCTTT. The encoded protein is CASSQEYPSAEAFF.

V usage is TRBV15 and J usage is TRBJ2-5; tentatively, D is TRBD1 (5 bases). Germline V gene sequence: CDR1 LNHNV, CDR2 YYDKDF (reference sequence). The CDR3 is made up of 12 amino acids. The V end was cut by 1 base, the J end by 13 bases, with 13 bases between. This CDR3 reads CATSRAQGSRYF. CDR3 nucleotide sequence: TGTGCCACCAGCAGAGCGCAGGGCTCCCGGTACTTC.

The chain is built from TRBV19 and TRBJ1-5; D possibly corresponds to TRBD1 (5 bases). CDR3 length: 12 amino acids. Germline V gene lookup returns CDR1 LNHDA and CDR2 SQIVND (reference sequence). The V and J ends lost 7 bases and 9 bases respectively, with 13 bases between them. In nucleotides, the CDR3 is TGTGCCAGTACCTCGGGAGGGGTGCCCCAGCATTTT. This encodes CASTSGGVPQHF. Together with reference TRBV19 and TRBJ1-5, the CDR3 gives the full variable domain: DGGITQSPKYLFRKEGQNVTLSCEQNLNHDAMYWYRQDPGQGLRLIYYSQIVNDFQKGDIAEGYSVSREKKESFPLTVTSAQKNPTAFYLCASTSGGVPQHFGDGTRLSIL.

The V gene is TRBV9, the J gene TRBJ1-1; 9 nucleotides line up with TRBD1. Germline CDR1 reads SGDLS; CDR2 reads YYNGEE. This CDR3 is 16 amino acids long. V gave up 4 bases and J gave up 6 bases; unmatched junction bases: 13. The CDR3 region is CASSPSLGQGVAEAFF. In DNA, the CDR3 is TGTGCCAGCAGCCCCAGTCTGGGACAGGGAGTGGCTGAAGCTTTCTTT.

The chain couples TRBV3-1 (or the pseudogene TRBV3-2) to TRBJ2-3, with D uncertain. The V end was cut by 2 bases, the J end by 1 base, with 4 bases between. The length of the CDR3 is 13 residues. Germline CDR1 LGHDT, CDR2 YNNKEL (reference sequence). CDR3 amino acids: CASSQLGTDTQYF. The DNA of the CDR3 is TGTGCCAGCAGCCAACTCGGCACAGATACGCAGTATTTT.

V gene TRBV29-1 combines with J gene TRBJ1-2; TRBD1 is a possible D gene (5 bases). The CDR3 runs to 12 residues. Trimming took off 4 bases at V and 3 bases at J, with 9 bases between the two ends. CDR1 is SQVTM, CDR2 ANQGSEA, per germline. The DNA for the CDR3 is TGCAGCGTTGTATGGGGGGACTATGGCTACACCTTC. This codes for CSVVWGDYGYTF.

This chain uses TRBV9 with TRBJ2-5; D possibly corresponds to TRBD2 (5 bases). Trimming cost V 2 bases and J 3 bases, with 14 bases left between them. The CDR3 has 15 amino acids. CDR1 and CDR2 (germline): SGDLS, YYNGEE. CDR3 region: CASSVGGQDKETQYF. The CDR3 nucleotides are TGTGCCAGCAGCGTCGGAGGTCAGGATAAAGAGACCCAGTACTTC.

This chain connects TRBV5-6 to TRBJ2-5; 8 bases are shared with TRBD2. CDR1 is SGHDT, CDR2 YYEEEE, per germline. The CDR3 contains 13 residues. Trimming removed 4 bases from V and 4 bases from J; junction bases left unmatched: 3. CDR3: CASSPGLAETQYF. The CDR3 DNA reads TGTGCCAGCAGCCCCGGACTAGCAGAGACCCAGTACTTC.